This T cell receptor (beta chain) was captured by sequencing in a study of T cells after yellow fever vaccination. The study's findings and limits: Reappearance after the booster was observed for most primary-vaccination clones (96% CD4, around 90% CD8). Contaminating bulk clonotypes could be abundant in FACS-sorted repertoires.

This clonotype was observed many times. Its antigen is not known. This CDR3 comprises 14 residues. J lost 8 bases, V lost 1 base, and 4 bases had no gene match. One entry per CDR3 protein results from TCRdb running MiXCR on the 5' RACE reads. The sample shows around 140,000 distinct CDR3 sequences, under 7% of them seen only once. V gene TRBV12-3 or TRBV12-4 combines with J gene TRBJ1-2, with TRBD1 matching 10 bases. The source material was CD4+ T cells sorted from PBMCs, sampled 10 days after the yellow fever booster vaccination. This sequence was found in a man between 25 and 39 years old who received the YFV17D yellow fever vaccine. The CDR3 DNA sequence: TGTGCCAGCAGTTTAGTCGGGACAGGGGCCGGCTACACCTTC. Amino acid sequence: CASSLVGTGAGYTF.